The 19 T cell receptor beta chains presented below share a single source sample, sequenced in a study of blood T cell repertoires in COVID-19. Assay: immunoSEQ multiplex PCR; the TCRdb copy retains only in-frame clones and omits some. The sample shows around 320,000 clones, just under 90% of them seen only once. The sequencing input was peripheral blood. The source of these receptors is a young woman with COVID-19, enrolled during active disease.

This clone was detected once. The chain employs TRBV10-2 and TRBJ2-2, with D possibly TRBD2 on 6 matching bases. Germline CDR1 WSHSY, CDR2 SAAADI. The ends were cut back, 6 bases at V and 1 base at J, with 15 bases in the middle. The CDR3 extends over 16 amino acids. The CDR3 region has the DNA TGCGCCAGCAGGGACGGGGGAGGCCTGAACACCGGGGAGCTGTTTTTT. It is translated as CASRDGGGLNTGELFF.

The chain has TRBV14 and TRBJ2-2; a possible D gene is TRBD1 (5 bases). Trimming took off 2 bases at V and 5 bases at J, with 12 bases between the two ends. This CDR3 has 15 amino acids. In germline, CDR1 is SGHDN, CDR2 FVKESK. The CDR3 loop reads CASSQLDRGTGELFF. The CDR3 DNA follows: TGTGCCAGCAGCCAACTTGACAGAGGTACCGGGGAGCTGTTTTTT. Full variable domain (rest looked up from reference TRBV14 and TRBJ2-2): EAGVTQFPSHSVIEKGQTVTLRCDPISGHDNLYWYRRVMGKEIKFLLHFVKESKQDESGMPNNRFLAERTGGTYSTLKVQPAELEDSGVYFCASSQLDRGTGELFFGEGSRLTVL.

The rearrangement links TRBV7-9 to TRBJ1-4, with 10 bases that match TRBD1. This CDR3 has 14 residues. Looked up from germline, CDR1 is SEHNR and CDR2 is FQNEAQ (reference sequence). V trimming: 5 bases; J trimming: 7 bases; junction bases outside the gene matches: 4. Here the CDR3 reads CASSKGQGSEKLFF. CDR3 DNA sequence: TGTGCCAGCAGCAAGGGACAGGGGTCTGAAAAACTGTTTTTT.

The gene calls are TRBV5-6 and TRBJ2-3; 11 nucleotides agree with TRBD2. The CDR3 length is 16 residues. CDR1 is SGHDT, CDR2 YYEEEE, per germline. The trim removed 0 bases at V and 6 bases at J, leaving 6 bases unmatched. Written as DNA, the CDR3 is TGTGCCAGCAGCTTGGGGCGACTAGCGGGGACCGATACGCAGTATTTT. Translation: CASSLGRLAGTDTQYF.

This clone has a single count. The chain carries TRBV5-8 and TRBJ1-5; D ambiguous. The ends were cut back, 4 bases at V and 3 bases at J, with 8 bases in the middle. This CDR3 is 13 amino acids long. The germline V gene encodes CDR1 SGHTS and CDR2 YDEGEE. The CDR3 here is CASSLQHNQPQHF. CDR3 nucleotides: TGTGCCAGCAGCCTCCAACACAATCAGCCCCAGCATTTT.

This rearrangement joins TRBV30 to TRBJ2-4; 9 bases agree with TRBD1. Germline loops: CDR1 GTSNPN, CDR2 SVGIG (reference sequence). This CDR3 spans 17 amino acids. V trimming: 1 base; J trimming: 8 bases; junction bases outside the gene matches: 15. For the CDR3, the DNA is TGTGCCTGGAGTGGCCACCGGGACAGGGAAGGTTTAGACATTCAGTACTTC. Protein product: CAWSGHRDREGLDIQYF. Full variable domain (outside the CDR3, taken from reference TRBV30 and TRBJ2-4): SQTIHQWPATLVQPVGSPLSLECTVEGTSNPNLYWYRQAAGRGLQLLFYSVGIGQISSEVPQNLSASRPQDRQFILSSKKLLLSDSGFYLCAWSGHRDREGLDIQYFGAGTRLSVL.

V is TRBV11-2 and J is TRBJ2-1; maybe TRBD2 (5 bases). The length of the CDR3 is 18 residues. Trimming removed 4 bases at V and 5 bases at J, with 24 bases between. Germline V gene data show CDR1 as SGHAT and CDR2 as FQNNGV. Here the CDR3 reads CASSSGLVVDLLNNEQFF. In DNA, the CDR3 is TGTGCCAGCAGCTCCGGTTTGGTTGTGGACTTACTAAACAATGAGCAGTTCTTC.

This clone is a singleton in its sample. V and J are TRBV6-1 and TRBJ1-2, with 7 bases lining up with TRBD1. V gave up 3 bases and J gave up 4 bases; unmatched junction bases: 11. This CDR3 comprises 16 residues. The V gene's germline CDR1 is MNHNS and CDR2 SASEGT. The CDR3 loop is CASSDMLGQASYGYTF. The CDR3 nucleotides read TGTGCCAGCAGTGACATGCTTGGACAGGCCAGCTATGGCTACACCTTC.

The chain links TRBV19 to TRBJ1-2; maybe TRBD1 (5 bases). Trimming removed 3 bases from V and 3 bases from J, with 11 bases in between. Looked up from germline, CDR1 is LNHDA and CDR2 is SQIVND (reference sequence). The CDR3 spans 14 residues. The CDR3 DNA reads TGTGCCAGTAGTATGGGGGGGTCGGACTATGGCTACACCTTC. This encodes CASSMGGSDYGYTF.

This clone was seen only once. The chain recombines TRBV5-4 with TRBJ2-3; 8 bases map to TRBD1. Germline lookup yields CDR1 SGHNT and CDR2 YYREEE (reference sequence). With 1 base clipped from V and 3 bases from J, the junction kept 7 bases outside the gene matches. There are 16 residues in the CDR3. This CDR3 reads CASSLTGQGLTDTQYF. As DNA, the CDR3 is TGTGCCAGCAGCTTGACCGGACAGGGTCTGACAGATACGCAGTATTTT.

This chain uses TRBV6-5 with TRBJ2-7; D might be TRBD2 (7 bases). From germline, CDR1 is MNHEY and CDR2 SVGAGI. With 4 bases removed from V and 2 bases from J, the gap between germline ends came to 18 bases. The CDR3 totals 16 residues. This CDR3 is CASSSWRGQPPYEQYF. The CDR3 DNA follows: TGTGCCAGCAGTTCATGGCGGGGGCAGCCGCCCTACGAGCAGTACTTC.

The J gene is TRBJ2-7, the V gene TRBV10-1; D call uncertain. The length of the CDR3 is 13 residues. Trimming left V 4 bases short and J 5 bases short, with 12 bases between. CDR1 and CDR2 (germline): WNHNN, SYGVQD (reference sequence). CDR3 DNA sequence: TGCGCCAGCAGTGGGTCTATGCGGAACGAGCAGTACTTC. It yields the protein CASSGSMRNEQYF.

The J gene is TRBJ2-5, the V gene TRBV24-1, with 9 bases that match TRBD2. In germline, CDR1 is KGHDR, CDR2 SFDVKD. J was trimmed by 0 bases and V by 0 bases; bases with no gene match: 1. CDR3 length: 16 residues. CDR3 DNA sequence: TGTGCCACCAGTGATTTGTTAGCGGGGGACCAAGAGACCCAGTACTTC. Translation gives CATSDLLAGDQETQYF.

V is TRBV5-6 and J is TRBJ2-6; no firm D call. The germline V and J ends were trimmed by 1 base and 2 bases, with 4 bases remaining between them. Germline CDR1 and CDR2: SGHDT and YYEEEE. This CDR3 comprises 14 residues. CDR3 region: CASSLTAGANVLTF. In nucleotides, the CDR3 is TGTGCCAGCAGCTTGACTGCTGGGGCCAACGTCCTGACTTTC.

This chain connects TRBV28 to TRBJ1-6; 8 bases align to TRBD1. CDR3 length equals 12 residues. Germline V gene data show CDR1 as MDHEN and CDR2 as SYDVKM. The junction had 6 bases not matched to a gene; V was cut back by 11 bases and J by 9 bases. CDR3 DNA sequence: TGTGCCGTCGGACAGGGCAGTTCACCCCTCCACTTT. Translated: CAVGQGSSPLHF.

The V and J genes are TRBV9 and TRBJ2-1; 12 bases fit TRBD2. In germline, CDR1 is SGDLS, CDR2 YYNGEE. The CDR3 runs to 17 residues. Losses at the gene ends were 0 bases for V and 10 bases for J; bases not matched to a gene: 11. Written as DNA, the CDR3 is TGTGCCAGCAGCGTAGGGACTAGCGGGGCCACCCGCCAGGAGCAGTTCTTC. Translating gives CASSVGTSGATRQEQFF.

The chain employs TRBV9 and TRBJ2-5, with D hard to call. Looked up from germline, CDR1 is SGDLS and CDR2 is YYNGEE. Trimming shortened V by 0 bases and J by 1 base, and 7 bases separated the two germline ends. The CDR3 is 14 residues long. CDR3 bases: TGTGCCAGCAGCGTAGCATCCGGCCAAGAGACCCAGTACTTC. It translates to CASSVASGQETQYF.

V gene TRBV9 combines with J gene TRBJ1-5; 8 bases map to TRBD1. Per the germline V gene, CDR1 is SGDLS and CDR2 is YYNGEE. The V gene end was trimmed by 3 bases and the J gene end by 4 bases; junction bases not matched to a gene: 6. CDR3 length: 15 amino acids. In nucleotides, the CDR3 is TGTGCCAGCAGCGCCGGGACAGGACGGAATCAGCCCCAGCATTTT. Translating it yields CASSAGTGRNQPQHF.

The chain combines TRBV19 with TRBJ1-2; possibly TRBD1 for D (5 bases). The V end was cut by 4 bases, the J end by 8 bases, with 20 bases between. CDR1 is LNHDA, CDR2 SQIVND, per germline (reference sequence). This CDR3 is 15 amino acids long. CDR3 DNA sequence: TGTGCCAGTAGTAACCTCCTGTCAGGGTTGTACGGCTACACCTTC. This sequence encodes CASSNLLSGLYGYTF. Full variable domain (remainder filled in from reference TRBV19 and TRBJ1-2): DGGITQSPKYLFRKEGQNVTLSCEQNLNHDAMYWYRQDPGQGLRLIYYSQIVNDFQKGDIAEGYSVSREKKESFPLTVTSAQKNPTAFYLCASSNLLSGLYGYTFGSGTRLTVV.